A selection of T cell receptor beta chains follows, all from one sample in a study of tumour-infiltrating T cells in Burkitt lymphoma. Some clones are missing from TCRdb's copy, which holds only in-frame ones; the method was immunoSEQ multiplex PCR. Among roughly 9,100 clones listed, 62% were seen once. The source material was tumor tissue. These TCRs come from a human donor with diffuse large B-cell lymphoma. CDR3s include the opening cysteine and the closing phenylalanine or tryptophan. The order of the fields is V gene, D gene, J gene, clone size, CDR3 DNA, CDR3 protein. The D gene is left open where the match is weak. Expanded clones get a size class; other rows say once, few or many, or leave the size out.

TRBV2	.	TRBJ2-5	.	TGTGCCAGCGACGACTATCCTGAGACCCAGTACTTC	CASDDYPETQYF
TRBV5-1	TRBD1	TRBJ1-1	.	TGCGCCAGCTCCGTTTGGACAGGGACCACTGAAGCTTTCTTT	CASSVWTGTTEAFF
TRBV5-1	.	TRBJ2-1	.	TGCGCCAGCAGCACTCATGAGGCCTCTGAGCAGTTCTTC	CASSTHEASEQFF
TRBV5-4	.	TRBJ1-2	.	TGTGCCAGCAGCTTGTCCGGCAGAAACTATGGCTACACCTTC	CASSLSGRNYGYTF
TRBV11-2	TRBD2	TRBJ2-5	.	TGTGCCAGCAGCTTGGAACTAGCGGGGGGTTTCGAAGAGACCCAGTACTTC	CASSLELAGGFEETQYF
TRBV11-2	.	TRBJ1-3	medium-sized	TGTGCCAGCAGCTCCCCTTTCTCTGGAAACACCATATATTTT	CASSSPFSGNTIYF
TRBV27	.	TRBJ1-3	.	TGTGCCAGCAGTTTAAGGAGCTCTGGAAACACCATATATTTT	CASSLRSSGNTIYF
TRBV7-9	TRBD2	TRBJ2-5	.	TGTGCCAGCAGCTTGCGGGGGACCCCCGGGGAGACCCAGTACTTC	CASSLRGTPGETQYF
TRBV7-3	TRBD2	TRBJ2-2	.	TGTGCCAGCGGGAGCGGGGGACCCTACACCGGGGAGCTGTTTTTT	CASGSGGPYTGELFF
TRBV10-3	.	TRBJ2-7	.	TGTGCCATCAGTGAGTCTGGCCGAGGGAGCGAGCAGTACTTC	CAISESGRGSEQYF
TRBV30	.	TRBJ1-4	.	TGTGCCTGGGTCCCGCTGACAGGAGAAAAACTGTTTTTT	CAWVPLTGEKLFF
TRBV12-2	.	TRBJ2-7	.	TGTGCAAGTCGACAGGGCTACGAGCAGTACTTC	CASRQGYEQYF
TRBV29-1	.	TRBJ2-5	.	TGCAGCGAAAGCGGTTCCCAAGAGACCCAGTACTTC	CSESGSQETQYF
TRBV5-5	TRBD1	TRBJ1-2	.	TGTGCCAGCAGCCCCGGGACAGGGGAGAGGGGCTACACCTTC	CASSPGTGERGYTF
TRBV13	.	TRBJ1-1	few	TGTGCCACCAAAATGGGATCTCGGGGTACCACTGAAGCTTTCTTT	CATKMGSRGTTEAFF
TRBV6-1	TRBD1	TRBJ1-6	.	TGTGCCAGCAGGGAAGACGACCGGGACAGATATTCACCCCTCCACTTT	CASREDDRDRYSPLHF
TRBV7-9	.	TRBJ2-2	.	TGTGCCGGTGGAAAAAGGGGCCTTAACACCGGGGAGCTGTTTTTT	CAGGKRGLNTGELFF
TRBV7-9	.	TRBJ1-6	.	TGTGCCAGCAGCTTAGCGGGGGGGGGCTTCGGTTCACCCCTCCACTTT	CASSLAGGGFGSPLHF
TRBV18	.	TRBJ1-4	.	TGTGCCAGCTCACCCGGAGGCGAATTAAATGAAAAACTGTTTTTT	CASSPGGELNEKLFF
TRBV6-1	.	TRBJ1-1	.	TGTGCCAGCAGTGAATTGTTAAGAGGGTTACCCACTGAAGCTTTCTTT	CASSELLRGLPTEAFF
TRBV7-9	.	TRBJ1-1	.	TGTGCCAGCAGCTTATTCGGCGGGAACACTGAAGCTTTCTTT	CASSLFGGNTEAFF
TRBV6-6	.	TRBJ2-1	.	TGTGCCAGCAGTACTTTATGGGGGATTAGCAATCCTGAGCAGTTCTTC	CASSTLWGISNPEQFF
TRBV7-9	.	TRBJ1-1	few	TGTGCCAGCAGCCTCATGGGGGTGAACACTGAAGCTTTCTTT	CASSLMGVNTEAFF
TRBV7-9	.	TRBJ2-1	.	TGTGCCAGCAGCATTGGCCGCAATGAGCAGTTCTTC	CASSIGRNEQFF
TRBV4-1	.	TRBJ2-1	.	TGCGCCAGCAGCCATGGGGGGTACAATGAGCAGTTCTTC	CASSHGGYNEQFF
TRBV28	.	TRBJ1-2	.	TGTGCCAGCAGTTTAGGGGGCTTACGGTATGGCTACACCTTC	CASSLGGLRYGYTF
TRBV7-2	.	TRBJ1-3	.	TGTGCCAGCAGCCCCGTTACAGGACGAAGCTCTGGAAACACCATATATTTT	CASSPVTGRSSGNTIYF
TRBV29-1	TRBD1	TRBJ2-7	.	TGCAGCGTGGTGACAGGGTTTACCTACGAGCAGTACTTC	CSVVTGFTYEQYF
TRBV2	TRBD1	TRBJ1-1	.	TGTGCCAGCAGCTCGACAGGGGACACTGAAGCTTTCTTT	CASSSTGDTEAFF
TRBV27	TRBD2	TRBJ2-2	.	TGTGCCAGCGCGATAGCGGGGGGAGGTACCGGGGAGCTGTTTTTT	CASAIAGGGTGELFF
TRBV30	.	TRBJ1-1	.	TGTGCCTGGGGTTCTCAGGGGTCGAACACTGAAGCCTTCTTT	CAWGSQGSNTEAFF
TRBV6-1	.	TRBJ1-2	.	TGTGCCAGCAGTGGGGGCTTTGAGATCTATGGCTACACCTTC	CASSGGFEIYGYTF
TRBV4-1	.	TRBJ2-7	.	TGCGCCAGCAGCCAAGTTGCTGGGGACTACGAGCAGTACTTC	CASSQVAGDYEQYF
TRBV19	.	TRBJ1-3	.	TGTGCCAGTAGTATCGGACAGCCCTCCTCTGGAAACACCATATATTTT	CASSIGQPSSGNTIYF
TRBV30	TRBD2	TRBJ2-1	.	TGTGCCCAGAGGGCTAGCGGGGTTAATGAGCAGTTCTTC	CAQRASGVNEQFF
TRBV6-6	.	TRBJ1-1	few	TGTGCCAGCAGCTCGGCTGTCATGAACACTGAAGCTTTCTTT	CASSSAVMNTEAFF
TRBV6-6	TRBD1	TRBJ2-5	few	TGTGCCAGCAGCAGGGGGTTTCAAGAGACCCAGTACTTC	CASSRGFQETQYF
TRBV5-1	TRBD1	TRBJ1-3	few	TGCGCCAGCAGCTTGGATGGCAGGGGGGCAGGAAACACCATATATTTT	CASSLDGRGAGNTIYF
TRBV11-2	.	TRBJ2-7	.	TGTGCCAGCAGCTTAGAGCCGGGGCCCTACGAGCAGTACTTC	CASSLEPGPYEQYF
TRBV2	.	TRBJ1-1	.	TGTGCCAGCAGTCCAGGGACCCCCACTGAAGCTTTCTTT	CASSPGTPTEAFF
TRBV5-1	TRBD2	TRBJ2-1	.	TGCGCCAGCGCGGGGGGCGTCTACAATGAGCAGTTCTTC	CASAGGVYNEQFF
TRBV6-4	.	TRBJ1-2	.	TGTGCCAGCAGGCCGACGGGAGGAAGCGGTGGCTACACCTTC	CASRPTGGSGGYTF
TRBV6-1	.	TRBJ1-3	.	TGTGCCAGCTCCCCAGGGGTCGGAAACACCATATATTTT	CASSPGVGNTIYF
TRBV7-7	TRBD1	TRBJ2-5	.	TGTGCCACCTCGATGGACAGGGGCCAAGAGACCCAGTACTTC	CATSMDRGQETQYF
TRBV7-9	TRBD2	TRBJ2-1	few	TGTGCCAGCAGCTTAGGAATAGCGGGGGGCCCAGAAGAGCAGTTCTTC	CASSLGIAGGPEEQFF